This T cell receptor beta chain was found in a study of T cell responses to AZD1222 COVID-19 vaccine. The table came from immunoSEQ multiplex PCR; TCRdb's copy has only in-frame clones and leaves some out. The repertoire holds 140,000 to 150,000 clones, with around nine tenths as singletons. This clone was detected a few times. Its antigen remains unidentified. Per germline, CDR1 SQVTM and CDR2 ANQGSEA. V was cut by 7 bases and J by 2 bases, with 15 bases left in between. This CDR3 comprises 14 residues. Study results and limitations: Sampling that yielded the repertoires occurred only after the peak T cell response. A mostly white British donor set with more females was recruited, and clonal diversity was possibly underestimated. Increased Spike-specific TCR breadth and depth were observed after two AZD1222 doses.

Source: peripheral blood, taken on day 0 of AZD1222 vaccination. The source is an adult in good health. The gene calls are TRBV29-1 and TRBJ1-3; D possibly corresponds to TRBD1 (5 bases). This chain's CDR3 is CSASPGTAGNTIYF. The CDR3 bases are TGCAGCGCCAGTCCCGGGACCGCTGGAAACACCATATATTTT.